These 31 T cell receptor beta chains came from one sample sequenced in a study of blood T cells in healthy people across ages (dated by TCRdb to the mid-2010s). Library construction relied on 5' RACE. The sequencing machine was an Illumina HiSeq 2500. The second PCR ran for about 7 to 11 cycles and used a J-beta primer mix along with a sample-barcoded 5' primer. The raw public data were reprocessed by TCRdb itself: fastp quality trimming at Q25, MiXCR clonotype calling, in-frame beta chains only. One record per CDR3 amino acid sequence lists the most common genes and DNA. This sample holds about 930,000 distinct CDR3 sequences; approximately 32% were observed only once. The ten largest make up roughly 10% of the sample. This same sample was also taken into another study, of T cells of mothers and their children.

The material sequenced was blood. Receptors were obtained from a woman aged 40 to 49 in good health.

This clonotype was detected a few times. This chain links TRBV27 with TRBJ1-2, with D maybe TRBD1 (5 bases). The CDR3 length is 13 residues. The germline CDR1 and CDR2 sequences are MNHEY and SMNVEV (reference sequence). With 3 bases removed from V and 6 bases from J, the gap between germline ends came to 11 bases. The CDR3 loop reads CASSFTAGNGYTF. The CDR3 nucleotides read TGTGCCAGCAGTTTTACCGCAGGGAATGGCTACACCTTC.

The sample holds many counts of this clonotype. This chain connects TRBV20-1 to TRBJ2-7; 7 bases align to TRBD2. Trimming cost V 5 bases and J 1 base; bases outside gene matches: 8. This CDR3 contains 14 residues. The germline CDR1 and CDR2 sequences are DFQATT and SNEGSKA (reference sequence). This chain's CDR3 is CSAPSGAGSYEQYF. The CDR3 DNA is TGCAGTGCTCCCAGCGGGGCAGGATCCTACGAGCAGTACTTC.

This clonotype has only a few counts. CDR3 sequence: CASSLTDGISYEQYF. The CDR3, as DNA: TGTGCCAGCAGCTTAACAGACGGAATCTCCTACGAGCAGTACTTC. This rearrangement joins TRBV7-2 to TRBJ2-7; the D is unclear. The CDR3 is made up of 15 amino acids. V was pared by 2 bases and J by 0 bases, with 11 bases between. Germline values: CDR1 SGHTA, CDR2 FQGNSA.

The chain carries TRBV12-3 or TRBV12-4 and TRBJ2-7; D tentatively reads TRBD1 or TRBD2 (5 bases each). The CDR3 loop spans 14 amino acids. V shed 2 bases and J shed 4 bases, with 12 bases lying between them. DNA for the CDR3: TGTGCCAGCAGTTTACCAGGGACCGCGTACGAGCAGTACTTC. It encodes CASSLPGTAYEQYF.

There are a few counts of this clonotype. This chain uses TRBV28 with TRBJ2-7; TRBD2 aligns across 12 bases. The length of the CDR3 is 16 residues. After removal of 5 bases from V and 4 bases from J, the junction contained 9 bases not matched to a gene. The V gene's germline CDR1 is MDHEN and CDR2 SYDVKM. The CDR3 reads CASSPRLAGAVYEQYF. The CDR3 coding sequence is TGTGCCAGCAGTCCAAGACTAGCGGGGGCCGTGTACGAGCAGTACTTC.

In this sample, this clonotype turned up many times. The chain joins TRBV12-3 or TRBV12-4 to TRBJ1-4; D uncertain. With 5 bases removed from V and 4 bases from J, the gap between germline ends came to 17 bases. The CDR3 is made up of 16 amino acids. This chain's CDR3 is CASSATGGFFNEKLFF. CDR3 bases: TGTGCCAGCAGTGCCACGGGTGGCTTTTTTAATGAAAAACTGTTTTTT.

This rearrangement joins TRBV27 to TRBJ2-7; 9 nucleotides align to TRBD2. Germline-derived CDR1 and CDR2 are MNHEY and SMNVEV (reference sequence). The V and J ends lost 7 bases and 1 base, in that order; junction bases with no gene match: 5. This CDR3 has 14 amino acids. CDR3 protein: CASMGLAGSYEQYF. For the CDR3, the DNA is TGTGCCAGCATGGGGCTAGCGGGATCCTACGAGCAGTACTTC.

The chain couples TRBV5-1 to TRBJ2-5, with 8 bases lining up with TRBD2. V was pared by 4 bases and J by 4 bases, with 6 bases of the junction left unmatched. CDR3 length: 14 amino acids. The V gene's germline CDR1 is SGHRS and CDR2 YFSETQ. CDR3 sequence reads: CASSGGLVSETQYF. The DNA for the CDR3 is TGCGCCAGCAGCGGGGGACTAGTTTCAGAGACCCAGTACTTC.

For this clonotype: It may be a read error: a sequence one base away is much more abundant. The genes are TRBV9 and TRBJ1-2, with TRBD1 as a possible D gene (6 bases). Germline loops: CDR1 SGDLS, CDR2 YYNGEE. This CDR3 has 14 amino acids. CDR3 nucleotides: TGTGCCAGCAGCGGTCGGCAGGGACACTATAGCTACACCTTC. This sequence encodes CASSGRQGHYSYTF.

This chain uses TRBV7-3 with TRBJ2-1; 9 bases are shared with TRBD1. Looked up from germline, CDR1 is SGHTA and CDR2 is FQGTGA. The CDR3 has 16 residues. V was pared by 1 base and J by 5 bases, with 6 bases of the junction left unmatched. CDR3 bases: TGTGCCAGCAGCTTAATAGGACAGGGGTGGGACAATGAGCAGTTCTTC. It yields the protein CASSLIGQGWDNEQFF.

There are many counts of this clonotype. The rearrangement uses TRBV9 and TRBJ2-7, with 10 bases fitting TRBD1. There are 16 residues in the CDR3. Germline CDR1 reads SGDLS; CDR2 reads YYNGEE. V lost 0 bases and J lost 4; bases outside the gene matches: 7. The CDR3 loop reads CASSVGGQGVGYEQYF. The CDR3 DNA follows: TGTGCCAGCAGCGTAGGCGGACAGGGGGTGGGGTACGAGCAGTACTTC.

This clonotype was seen a handful of times. This chain connects TRBV29-1 to TRBJ2-5; 8 positions match TRBD1. The CDR3 runs to 12 residues. Germline CDR1 SQVTM, CDR2 ANQGSEA. V shed 7 bases, J shed 0 bases, and the junction held 1 base outside the gene matches. CDR3 amino acids: CSADRDQETQYF. Here the CDR3 DNA reads TGCAGCGCGGACAGGGACCAAGAGACCCAGTACTTC.

The chain carries TRBV2 and TRBJ2-1, with TRBD1 identical over 9 bases. CDR3 length: 14 residues. Germline V gives CDR1 SNHLY, CDR2 FYNNEI. Unmatched junction bases numbered 11, after V lost 8 bases and J lost 9 bases. The CDR3 DNA follows: TGTGCCAGCGGGGACAGGGTGGCCTCGGGTGAGCAGTTCTTC. Translation gives CASGDRVASGEQFF.

The genes are TRBV20-1 and TRBJ2-5, with D maybe TRBD1 (6 bases). The DNA end lines up better with TRBJ2-7; the J call may be wrong. Per germline, CDR1 DFQATT and CDR2 SNEGSKA (reference sequence). This CDR3 region has 14 residues. The DNA for the CDR3 is TGCAGTGCAGGGGGACCCCTGGGGCCCTACGAGCAGTACTTC. It is translated as CSAGGPLGPYEQYF.

This clonotype was detected ten times or more. The chain combines TRBV5-6 with TRBJ2-1; 7 positions match TRBD2. V shed 3 bases and J 5 bases; nucleotides not matched to a gene: 5. The germline V gene encodes CDR1 SGHDT and CDR2 YYEEEE. This CDR3 region has 14 residues. This CDR3 is CASSSGLNHNEQFF. The CDR3 bases are TGTGCCAGCAGCTCGGGACTAAATCACAATGAGCAGTTCTTC.

The chain combines TRBV6-2 or TRBV6-3 with TRBJ2-3; 9 bases agree with TRBD1. The CDR3 has 17 residues. V gave up 6 bases and J gave up 4 bases; unmatched junction bases: 14. The germline V gene encodes CDR1 MNHEY and CDR2 SVGEGT. CDR3 region: CASSLSRSGQGSDTQYF. Here the CDR3 DNA reads TGTGCCAGCAGCCTATCTAGATCGGGACAGGGTTCAGATACGCAGTATTTT.

This clonotype was picked up a small number of times. The chain combines TRBV18 with TRBJ2-5; D gene uncertain. Germline CDR1 reads KGHSH; CDR2 reads LQKENI. The V end was cut by 0 bases, the J end by 7 bases, with 12 bases between. The CDR3 has 14 amino acids. CDR3 region: CASSPPKFPGTQYF. CDR3 DNA sequence: TGTGCCAGCTCACCACCGAAGTTTCCAGGGACCCAGTACTTC. Full variable domain (outside the CDR3, taken from reference TRBV18 and TRBJ2-5): NAGVMQNPRHLVRRRGQEARLRCSPMKGHSHVYWYRQLPEEGLKFMVYLQKENIIDESGMPKERFSAEFPKEGPSILRIQQVVRGDSAAYFCASSPPKFPGTQYFGPGTRLLVL.

This chain links TRBV20-1 with TRBJ2-7; no clear D. The germline gives CDR1 DFQATT, CDR2 SNEGSKA (reference sequence). CDR3 length: 13 residues. V was clipped by 1 base and J by 1 base, with 8 bases between them. The CDR3 spells CSARVIASYEQYF. CDR3 bases: TGCAGTGCTAGAGTAATAGCTTCCTACGAGCAGTACTTC.

This clonotype occurred many times. The rearrangement joins TRBV11-2 to TRBJ2-7, with 9 bases matching TRBD1. Per the germline V gene, CDR1 is SGHAT and CDR2 is FQNNGV. The CDR3 totals 15 residues. Trimming took 5 bases from V and 6 from J; bases not matched to a gene: 11. CDR3 protein: CASSTGQGRTSEQYF. In DNA, the CDR3 is TGTGCCAGCAGCACGGGACAGGGACGAACGTCCGAGCAGTACTTC.

This clonotype was observed once. The chain combines TRBV6-2 or TRBV6-3 with TRBJ1-6, with 8 positions matching TRBD1. J gave up 8 bases and V 6 bases, and 9 bases lay outside the gene matches. CDR1 and CDR2 from the germline V gene are MNHEY and SVGEGT. The CDR3 is made up of 15 amino acids. CDR3 protein: CASRRGQGQDSPLHF. In nucleotides, the CDR3 is TGTGCCAGCAGGCGCGGACAGGGTCAAGATTCACCCCTCCACTTT.

This chain joins TRBV28 and TRBJ1-4; D might be TRBD1 (5 bases). Germline loops: CDR1 MDHEN, CDR2 SYDVKM. This CDR3 spans 15 amino acids. V dropped 5 bases and J dropped 8 bases, with 18 bases sitting between them. In DNA form, the CDR3 reads TGTGCCAGCAGTGGGGGGACCTCAACTCGGGAAAAACTGTTTTTT. As protein: CASSGGTSTREKLFF. The complete variable domain, with remaining parts taken from reference TRBV28 and TRBJ1-4, reads DVKVTQSSRYLVKRTGEKVFLECVQDMDHENMFWYRQDPGLGLRLIYFSYDVKMKEKGDIPEGYSVSREKKERFSLILESASTNQTSMYLCASSGGTSTREKLFFGSGTQLSVL.

This clonotype was found a few times. Being one base from a much bigger clone, this may be a read error. The CDR3 DNA sequence: TGTGCCAGCAGCATAGCGCAGCGCTACGAGCAGTACTTC. It codes for CASSIAQRYEQYF. V gene TRBV7-8 combines with J gene TRBJ2-7; D is perhaps TRBD2 (5 bases). Germline CDR1 is SGHVS and CDR2 is FQNEAQ. The CDR3 has 13 amino acids. The complete variable domain, with remaining parts taken from reference TRBV7-8 and TRBJ2-7, reads GAGVSQSPRYKVAKRGQDVALRCDPISGHVSLFWYQQALGQGPEFLTYFQNEAQLDKSGLPSDRFFAERPEGSVSTLKIQRTQQEDSAVYLCASSIAQRYEQYFGPGTRLTVT.

The V and J genes are TRBV5-6 and TRBJ2-7; no definite D call. This CDR3 region has 14 residues. Germline CDR1 SGHDT, CDR2 YYEEEE. Trimming removed 4 bases at V and 1 base at J, with 12 bases between. This chain's CDR3 is CASSRARRSYEQYF. The CDR3 DNA is TGTGCCAGCAGCCGGGCCCGGCGGTCCTACGAGCAGTACTTC.

The CDR3 here is CASSLGVRVGKLFF. CDR3 nucleotides: TGTGCCAGCAGTTTGGGCGTGAGGGTAGGAAAACTGTTTTTT. The gene calls are TRBV12-3 or TRBV12-4 and TRBJ1-4, with no clear D. Trimming shortened V by 3 bases and J by 10 bases, and 15 bases separated the two germline ends. This CDR3 has 14 residues.

In regard to this clonotype: This may come from a read error, since a much larger clone is one base off. CDR3 sequence (DNA): TGCGCCAGCAGCCAAGATTTGGCGACTGGAGAGACCCGGTACTTC. Protein sequence: CASSQDLATGETRYF. V usage is TRBV4-3 and J usage is TRBJ2-5, with D uncertain. Germline V lookup: CDR1 LGHNA, CDR2 YSLEER. The CDR3 loop spans 15 amino acids.

The gene calls are TRBV2 and TRBJ2-5; TRBD1 matches 8 bases. The better agreement between TRBJ2-1 and the DNA end casts doubt on the J call. CDR1 is SNHLY and CDR2 is FYNNEI in the germline V gene. The CDR3 has 15 amino acids. CDR3 DNA sequence: TGTGCCAGCAGACTGGACAGGGCGGATCAAGAGACCCAGTTCTTC. Translating it yields CASRLDRADQETQFF.

This clonotype was detected only a few times. The chain is built from TRBV28 and TRBJ2-7; D unclear. The CDR3 consists of 12 residues. V gave up 2 bases and J gave up 5 bases, with 7 bases separating them. The germline gives CDR1 MDHEN, CDR2 SYDVKM. For the CDR3, the DNA is TGTGCCAGCAGTTTACGCTGGAACGAGCAGTACTTC. It encodes CASSLRWNEQYF.

This clonotype was seen ten or more times. The junction departs from the called germline gene at one end, perhaps through a read error. The V and J genes are TRBV11-2 and TRBJ2-1, with D perhaps given as TRBD1 or TRBD2 (5 bases each). The germline CDR1 and CDR2 sequences are SGHAT and FQNNGV. The CDR3 length is 14 residues. The CDR3 DNA follows: TGCGCCAGCAGCTTGGGGACCTCTAACAATGAGCAGTTCTTC. This codes for CASSLGTSNNEQFF.

The CDR3 sequence is CASSLASGAGRELFF. In nucleotides, the CDR3 is TGTGCCAGCAGTTTGGCTAGCGGGGCAGGTCGGGAGCTGTTTTTT. The chain uses TRBV27 and TRBJ2-2; 9 bases map to TRBD2. Per the germline V gene, CDR1 is MNHEY and CDR2 is SMNVEV (reference sequence). Unmatched junction bases numbered 8, after V lost 3 bases and J lost 9 bases. The length of the CDR3 is 15 residues.

Points on this clonotype: Since a much larger clone is just one base distant, this may be a read error. The chain is built from TRBV20-1 and TRBJ2-1; D not resolved. The tail of the sequence fits TRBJ2-7 better, so the J call may be wrong. CDR1 and CDR2 (germline): DFQATT, SNEGSKA (reference sequence). The CDR3 covers 14 residues. The CDR3 nucleotides are TGCAGTGCTAGCGGCGCAGTCTCCTACAATGAGCAGTACTTC. Its protein is CSASGAVSYNEQYF.

This rearrangement joins TRBV5-1 to TRBJ2-7; no firm D call. CDR3 size: 13 residues. Germline CDR1 reads SGHRS; CDR2 reads YFSETQ. V lost 0 bases and J 6 bases, leaving 10 bases between the germline ends. For the CDR3, the DNA is TGCGCCAGCAGCTTGGCCGGGTGGAGCGAGCAGTACTTC. Amino acids: CASSLAGWSEQYF. Drawing the rest from reference TRBV5-1 and TRBJ2-7, the complete variable domain is KAGVTQTPRYLIKTRGQQVTLSCSPISGHRSVSWYQQTPGQGLQFLFEYFSETQRNKGNFPGRFSGRQFSNSRSEMNVSTLELGDSALYLCASSLAGWSEQYFGPGTRLTVT.